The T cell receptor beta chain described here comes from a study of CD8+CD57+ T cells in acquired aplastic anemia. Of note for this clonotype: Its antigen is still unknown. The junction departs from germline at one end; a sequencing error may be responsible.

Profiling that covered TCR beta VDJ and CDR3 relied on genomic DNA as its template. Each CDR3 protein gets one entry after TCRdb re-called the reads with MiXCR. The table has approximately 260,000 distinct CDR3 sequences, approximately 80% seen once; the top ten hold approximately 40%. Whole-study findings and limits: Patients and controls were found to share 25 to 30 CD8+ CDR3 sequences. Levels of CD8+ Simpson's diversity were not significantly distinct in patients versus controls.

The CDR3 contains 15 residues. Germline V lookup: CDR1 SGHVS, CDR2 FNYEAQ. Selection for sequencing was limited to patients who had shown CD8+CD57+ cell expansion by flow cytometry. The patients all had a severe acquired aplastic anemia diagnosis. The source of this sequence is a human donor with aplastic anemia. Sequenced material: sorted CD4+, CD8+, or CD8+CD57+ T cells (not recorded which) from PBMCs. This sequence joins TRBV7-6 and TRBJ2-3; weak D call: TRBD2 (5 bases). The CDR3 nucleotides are TGTGCCAGCAGCCTAGCCCCCACAGATACGCAGTATTATTATTTT. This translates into CASSLAPTDTQYYYF.